Listed here are 29 T cell receptor beta chains from one sample, sequenced in a study of molecular identifiers for immune sequencing clone quantification. TCRdb processed the PCR reads anew with MiXCR; each CDR3 protein has one entry. This repertoire shows under 600,000 distinct CDR3 sequences, 25% found once; its top ten account for under 0.8%. Input material: naive CD8+ T cells from blood, with Jurkat cell RNA spiked in. Subset meaning: FACS-sorted CD8+CD4-CCR7+CD45RA+ naive T cells. The receptors stem from a human donor in good health. Some libraries in this study had Jurkat cell RNA spiked in.

V gene TRBV4-3 combines with J gene TRBJ2-1; TRBD2 might be the D (5 bases). V lost 0 bases, J lost 2 bases, and 11 bases lay in between. The CDR3 loop spans 16 amino acids. Germline loops: CDR1 LGHNA, CDR2 YSLEER. The CDR3 loop reads CASSQDEGSPYNEQFF. CDR3 nucleotides: TGCGCCAGCAGCCAAGATGAGGGCAGCCCCTACAATGAGCAGTTCTTC.

This clonotype was seen repeatedly, ten times or more. The chain carries TRBV7-3 and TRBJ2-3, with TRBD2 matching over 8 bases. Looked up from germline, CDR1 is SGHTA and CDR2 is FQGTGA. V dropped 4 bases and J dropped 6; count of bases not matched to a gene: 9. The length of the CDR3 is 15 residues. The CDR3 sequence is CASSSSGSITDTQYF. CDR3 nucleotide sequence: TGTGCCAGCAGCTCAAGCGGGAGTATAACGGATACGCAGTATTTT.

About this clonotype itself: This may be a read error, as it is one base from a much larger clone. This is likely a read error, given that the CDR3 carries no conserved phenylalanine or tryptophan at its end. The genes are TRBV2 and TRBJ1-1; no definite D call. Per germline, CDR1 SNHLY and CDR2 FYNNEI. V lost 5 bases and J lost 0, with 16 bases in between. This CDR3 spans 16 amino acids. Here the CDR3 reads CASSLSPSNMNTEAFY. The CDR3 region has the DNA TGTGCCAGCAGTCTCTCCCCAAGTAACATGAACACTGAAGCTTTCTAT.

Comments on this clonotype: Just one base apart from a much larger clone, this may be a read error. The chain carries TRBV27 and TRBJ1-5, with a possible D match to TRBD1 (6 bases). V was clipped by 5 bases and J by 5 bases, with 19 bases between them. CDR1 is MNHEY, CDR2 SMNVEV, per germline (reference sequence). This CDR3 is 16 amino acids long. The CDR3 is CASSPDSVVAYQPQHF. Here the CDR3 DNA reads TGTGCCAGCAGTCCGGACAGCGTGGTAGCATATCAGCCCCAGCATTTT.

Of note for this clonotype: Being one base from a much bigger clone, this may be a read error. V and J are TRBV21-1 and TRBJ2-7. TRBV21-1 is assigned pseudogene status. This CDR3 has 15 residues. CDR3 loop: CASSKQSERTCEQYF. The CDR3 DNA is TGTGCCAGCAGCAAACAATCGGAGAGAACCTGCGAGCAGTACTTC.

This clonotype was seen at least ten times. V and J are TRBV19 and TRBJ2-2, with D hard to call. Per the germline V gene, CDR1 is LNHDA and CDR2 is SQIVND (reference sequence). This CDR3 is 12 amino acids long. V shed 6 bases and J shed 5 bases, with 7 bases lying between them. CDR3: CASRGGTGELFF. CDR3 DNA sequence: TGTGCCAGTAGAGGCGGTACCGGGGAGCTGTTTTTT.

V and J are TRBV13 and TRBJ2-4; 10 bases are a match to TRBD2. CDR3 length: 14 residues. Germline V gene data show CDR1 as PRHDT and CDR2 as FYEKMQ (reference sequence). V dropped 4 bases and J dropped 13; count of bases not matched to a gene: 10. CDR3 region: CASSSGLAIDEQYF. CDR3 DNA sequence: TGTGCCAGCAGCTCGGGACTAGCGATCGATGAGCAGTACTTC.

In this sample, this clonotype turned up many times. This chain joins TRBV25-1 and TRBJ2-1; D is unresolved. Germline assignment: CDR1 MGHDK and CDR2 SYGVNS. The CDR3 contains 14 residues. V gave up 5 bases and J gave up 3 bases, with 11 bases separating them. The CDR3 is CASSPWTDYNEQFF. CDR3 coding DNA: TGTGCCAGCAGTCCGTGGACGGACTACAATGAGCAGTTCTTC.

This clonotype occurred a few times. V usage is TRBV13 and J usage is TRBJ2-2, with D maybe TRBD1 (6 bases). The CDR3 runs 14 residues. CDR1 is PRHDT and CDR2 is FYEKMQ in the germline V gene (reference sequence). V was clipped by 9 bases and J by 0 bases, with 11 bases between them. CDR3 amino acids: CASNRVANTGELFF. CDR3 bases: TGTGCCAGTAACAGGGTAGCGAACACCGGGGAGCTGTTTTTT.

This chain joins TRBV30 and TRBJ2-2, with D perhaps TRBD1 or TRBD2 (5 bases each). V shed 2 bases and J shed 10 bases, with 14 bases lying between them. The CDR3 is made up of 13 amino acids. CDR1 is GTSNPN, CDR2 SVGIG, per germline (reference sequence). CDR3 nucleotides: TGTGCCTGGAGTACATCGGGGCGCGCGGAGCTGTTTTTT. Protein sequence: CAWSTSGRAELFF. Complete variable domain (other parts from reference TRBV30 and TRBJ2-2): SQTIHQWPATLVQPVGSPLSLECTVEGTSNPNLYWYRQAAGRGLQLLFYSVGIGQISSEVPQNLSASRPQDRQFILSSKKLLLSDSGFYLCAWSTSGRAELFFGEGSRLTVL.

This clonotype was detected ten times or more. V usage is TRBV4-1 and J usage is TRBJ2-7; D is possibly TRBD1 (5 bases). The V gene's germline CDR1 is MGHRA and CDR2 YSYEKL. Trimming stripped 4 bases from V and 2 bases from J, with 12 bases between. This CDR3 comprises 14 residues. As DNA, the CDR3 is TGCGCCAGCAGCCTATTATCAGGGCCCTACGAGCAGTACTTC. Amino acids: CASSLLSGPYEQYF.

To note about this clonotype: A much bigger clone sits one base away, suggesting this may be a read error. The V call is TRBV28, the J call TRBJ2-7; TRBD1 is a possible D gene (5 bases). The CDR3 loop spans 14 amino acids. Germline V gene lookup returns CDR1 MDHEN and CDR2 SYDVKM. The CDR3 DNA reads TGTGCCAGCAGTTTTGCAGGGCGCTCCTACGAGCAGAACTTC. Residues: CASSFAGRSYEQNF. Using reference TRBV28 and TRBJ2-7 for the parts outside the CDR3, the full variable domain is DVKVTQSSRYLVKRTGEKVFLECVQDMDHENMFWYRQDPGLGLRLIYFSYDVKMKEKGDIPEGYSVSREKKERFSLILESASTNQTSMYLCASSFAGRSYEQNFGPGTRLTVT.

The sample holds a few counts of this clonotype. The chain joins TRBV27 to TRBJ2-7; possible D gene TRBD2, 5 bases. Trimming removed 6 bases at V and 6 bases at J, with 12 bases between. Germline assignment: CDR1 MNHEY and CDR2 SMNVEV (reference sequence). This CDR3 has 12 amino acids. The CDR3 here is CASSAAGVEQYF. The CDR3 bases are TGTGCCAGCAGCGCCGCCGGGGTCGAGCAGTACTTC.

As regards this clonotype: One end of the junction is discordant with germline, which a read error may explain. The chain uses TRBV14 and TRBJ2-5; tentatively, D is TRBD1 or TRBD2 (5 bases each). CDR3 length equals 18 residues. From germline, CDR1 is SGHDN and CDR2 FVKESK. The DNA of the CDR3 is TGTGCCAGCAGCCAGGAACATGAGGGGCCGAATTATGAAGAGCCCCAGTACTTC. Amino acid sequence: CASSQEHEGPNYEEPQYF.

This clonotype was found many times. CDR3 in DNA: TGTGCCAGCAGCTCAAAGGGACATATCGGTCAGCCCCAGCATTTT. Translating gives CASSSKGHIGQPQHF. The chain has TRBV7-9 and TRBJ1-5; TRBD1 might be the D (6 bases). The germline V gene encodes CDR1 SEHNR and CDR2 FQNEAQ (reference sequence). The CDR3 is 15 residues long. Trimming shortened V by 4 bases and J by 6 bases, and 16 bases separated the two germline ends.

The chain employs TRBV20-1 and TRBJ2-3; the D gene is possibly TRBD1 (5 bases). The germline gives CDR1 DFQATT, CDR2 SNEGSKA (reference sequence). The CDR3 is 15 residues long. DNA for the CDR3: TGCCGGGCTAGAGAGCAGGGTCAGAGCACAGATACGCAGTATTTT. Protein sequence: CRAREQGQSTDTQYF.

This clonotype was detected ten times or more. An end of the junction does not agree with germline; a read error may underlie this. J is TRBJ2-3 and V is TRBV28; maybe TRBD2 (5 bases). Germline V gene sequence: CDR1 MDHEN, CDR2 SYDVKM. This CDR3 comprises 12 residues. CDR3 sequence reads: CASSPPGGGRLF. In DNA, the CDR3 is TGTGCCAGCAGTCCCCCAGGAGGAGGACGTCTCTTT.

The chain is built from TRBV7-9 and TRBJ2-7, with 14 nucleotides matching TRBD2. The CDR3 covers 16 residues. Germline CDR1 and CDR2: SEHNR and FQNEAQ (reference sequence). Unmatched junction bases numbered 7, after V lost 5 bases and J lost 4 bases. CDR3 coding DNA: TGTGCCAGCAGCCAGGGACTAGCGGGAGTATTATACGAGCAGTACTTC. It is translated as CASSQGLAGVLYEQYF.

The CDR3 nucleotides read TGTGCCAGCGAACCCCAGGAGGGAGTGATATCGGGACAGGGGAGAACTGAAGCTTTCTTT. Its protein product is CASEPQEGVISGQGRTEAFF. The rearrangement joins TRBV9 to TRBJ1-1; 10 positions match TRBD1. This CDR3 is built from 20 residues. CDR1 and CDR2 (germline): SGDLS, YYNGEE. The junction had 26 bases not matched to a gene; V was cut back by 7 bases and J by 5 bases.

The rearrangement joins TRBV6-5 to TRBJ2-6; D is unresolved. V was shortened by 0 bases and J by 0 bases, with 6 bases between the two germline ends. The germline gives CDR1 MNHEY, CDR2 SVGAGI. The CDR3 consists of 16 residues. The DNA of the CDR3 is TGTGCCAGCAGTTACTCGGGGAACTCTGGGGCCAACGTCCTGACTTTC. Its protein is CASSYSGNSGANVLTF.

This sequence joins TRBV6-4 and TRBJ2-3, with 8 positions matching TRBD1. Unmatched junction bases numbered 13, after V lost 8 bases and J lost 0 bases. Looked up from germline, CDR1 is MRHNA and CDR2 is SNTAGT. CDR3 length: 17 amino acids. DNA for the CDR3: TGTGCCAGCGACGCGGGACAGGCTGGGATTAGCACAGATACGCAGTATTTT. It codes for CASDAGQAGISTDTQYF.

The chain is built from TRBV27 and TRBJ2-7; D unresolved. Germline V CDR1 and CDR2: MNHEY, SMNVEV (reference sequence). The CDR3 has 11 residues. V shed 8 bases and J shed 4 bases, with 9 bases lying between them. The CDR3 protein is CASGLGYEQYF. The CDR3 DNA sequence: TGTGCCAGCGGGCTGGGTTACGAGCAGTACTTC.

V is TRBV7-9 and J is TRBJ2-5; tentatively, D is TRBD1 (6 bases). Germline CDR1 and CDR2: SEHNR and FQNEAQ (reference sequence). The CDR3 totals 14 residues. V lost 4 bases to trimming and J lost 3 bases, with 12 bases between them. The CDR3 loop is CASSSEQGKETQYF. CDR3 sequence (DNA): TGTGCCAGCAGCTCAGAACAGGGCAAAGAGACCCAGTACTTC.

This chain joins TRBV25-1 and TRBJ2-7; D possibly corresponds to TRBD1 (6 bases). The length of the CDR3 is 13 residues. Germline values: CDR1 MGHDK, CDR2 SYGVNS. V dropped 8 bases and J dropped 0 bases, with 11 bases sitting between them. This CDR3 reads CASEGVNSYEQYF. The CDR3 DNA follows: TGTGCCAGCGAGGGGGTCAACTCCTACGAGCAGTACTTC.

The rearrangement links TRBV27 to TRBJ2-7; the match to TRBD2 covers 8 bases. Germline V lookup: CDR1 MNHEY, CDR2 SMNVEV (reference sequence). CDR3 length equals 14 residues. The ends lost 6 bases at V and 2 bases at J; junction bases unmatched: 6. CDR3 sequence reads: CASRPGGGTYEQYF. CDR3 in DNA: TGTGCCAGCAGGCCCGGGGGGGGAACCTACGAGCAGTACTTC.

In its sample, this clonotype was seen a few times. The chain carries TRBV9 and TRBJ2-7; D not certain. The V gene lost 0 bases and the J gene lost 4 bases, with 14 bases spanning the gap. Germline loops: CDR1 SGDLS, CDR2 YYNGEE. The CDR3 sequence is 15 residues long. The CDR3, as DNA: TGTGCCAGCAGCGTAGCTGACTCCTCGGGTTACGAGCAGTACTTC. Its translation: CASSVADSSGYEQYF.

V and J are TRBV4-3 and TRBJ1-1, with TRBD1 matching over 7 bases. V trimming: 3 bases; J trimming: 2 bases; junction bases outside the gene matches: 6. Germline V gives CDR1 LGHNA, CDR2 YSLEER. This CDR3 region has 15 residues. The CDR3 DNA is TGCGCCAGCAGCCAGACTCGGGACAGCAACACTGAAGCTTTCTTT. Translated: CASSQTRDSNTEAFF.

The sample holds a few counts of this clonotype. The chain carries TRBV5-5 and TRBJ2-7; 12 nucleotides match TRBD2. Germline V gene lookup returns CDR1 SGHKS and CDR2 YYEKEE (reference sequence). Unmatched junction bases numbered 6, after V lost 4 bases and J lost 4 bases. CDR3 length: 15 amino acids. Here the CDR3 reads CASSLWTSGIYEQYF. CDR3 nucleotides: TGTGCCAGCAGCCTATGGACTAGCGGGATATACGAGCAGTACTTC.

Points on this clonotype: A much larger clone lies one base from this, so it may be a read error. The chain combines TRBV5-3 with TRBJ1-5; D is undetermined. TRBV5-3 is flagged as an ORF with uncertain function. The CDR3 has 15 amino acids. The CDR3 loop reads CASSSTPNSNLPQHF. The DNA of the CDR3 is TGTGCCAGCAGCTCCACCCCTAATAGCAATCTGCCCCAGCATTTT.